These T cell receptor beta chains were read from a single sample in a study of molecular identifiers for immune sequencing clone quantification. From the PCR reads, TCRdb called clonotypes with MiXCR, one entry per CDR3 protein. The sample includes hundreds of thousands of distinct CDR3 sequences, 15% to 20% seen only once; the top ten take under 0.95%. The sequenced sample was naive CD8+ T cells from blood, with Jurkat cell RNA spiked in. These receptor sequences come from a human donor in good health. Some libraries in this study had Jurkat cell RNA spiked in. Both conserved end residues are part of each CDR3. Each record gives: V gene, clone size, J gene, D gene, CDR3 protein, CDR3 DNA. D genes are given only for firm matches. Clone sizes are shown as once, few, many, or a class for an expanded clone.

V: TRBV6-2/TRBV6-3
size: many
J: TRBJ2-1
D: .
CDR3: CASSYSNPNEQFF
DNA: TGTGCCAGCAGTTACTCGAACCCAAATGAGCAGTTCTTC

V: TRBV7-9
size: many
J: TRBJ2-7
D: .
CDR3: CASSLYSSYEQYF
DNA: TGTGCCAGCAGTTTGTATTCGTCCTACGAGCAGTACTTC

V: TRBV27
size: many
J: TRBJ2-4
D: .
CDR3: CASSLGQSTKNIQYF
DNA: TGTGCCAGCAGTTTGGGTCAGTCAACCAAAAACATTCAGTACTTC

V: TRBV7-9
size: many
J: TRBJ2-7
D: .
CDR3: CASSSSARYEQYF
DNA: TGTGCCAGCAGCTCGTCCGCTCGGTACGAGCAGTACTTC

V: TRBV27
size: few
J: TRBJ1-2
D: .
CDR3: CASSWGLSYGYTF
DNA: TGTGCCAGCAGTTGGGGGTTAAGCTATGGCTACACCTTC

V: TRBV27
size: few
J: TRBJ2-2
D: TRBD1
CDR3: CASSFRQGWTGELFF
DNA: TGTGCCAGCAGTTTCAGACAGGGGTGGACCGGGGAGCTGTTTTTT

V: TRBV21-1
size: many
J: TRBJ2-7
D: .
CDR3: CASSSPDPYEQYF
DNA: TGTGCCAGCAGCAGCCCGGATCCCTACGAGCAGTACTTC

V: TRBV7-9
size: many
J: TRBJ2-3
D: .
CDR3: CASSNLRGWPTDTQYF
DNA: TGTGCCAGCAGCAACCTGAGGGGTTGGCCCACAGATACGCAGTATTTT

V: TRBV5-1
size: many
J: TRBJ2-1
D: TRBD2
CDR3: CASSFLMREGQEQFF
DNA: TGCGCCAGCAGCTTTCTCATGCGGGAGGGCCAGGAGCAGTTCTTC

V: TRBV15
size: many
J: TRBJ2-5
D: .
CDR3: CATSRDRGGQETQYF
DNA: TGTGCCACCAGCAGAGATAGGGGGGGGCAAGAGACCCAGTACTTC

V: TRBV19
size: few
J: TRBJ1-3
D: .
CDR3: CASTLFQSGNTIYF
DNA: TGTGCCAGTACCCTTTTTCAATCTGGAAACACCATATATTTT

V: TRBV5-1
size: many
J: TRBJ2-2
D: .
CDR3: CASSLVLPSGELFF
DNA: TGCGCCAGCAGCTTGGTTCTTCCTAGCGGGGAGCTGTTTTTT